Below, 22 T cell receptor beta chains from the same sample are listed, as sequenced in a study of PD-L1 blockade in urothelial cancer. Time point of the sample: pretreatment peripheral blood. TCRdb's table, derived via immunoSEQ multiplex PCR, lists solely in-frame clones and lacks some. The table records 85,000 to 90,000 clones, over 75% of them present only once. Sequencing used PBMCs, obtained around atezolizumab (anti-PD-L1) treatment. All receptors derive from a man aged 55 to 69 with urothelial cancer.

The chain combines TRBV15 with TRBJ2-3; D not certain. V lost 1 base and J lost 4, with 6 bases in between. The germline CDR1 and CDR2 sequences are LNHNV and YYDKDF (reference sequence). The length of the CDR3 is 13 residues. CDR3 residues: CATSRGAADTQYF. DNA for the CDR3: TGTGCCACCAGCAGAGGGGCAGCAGATACGCAGTATTTT.

This clone was observed a handful of times. The chain recombines TRBV4-3 with TRBJ1-2; D gene uncertain. The V end lost 1 base, the J end lost 0 bases, and 9 bases lay between the germline ends. The CDR3 is 15 amino acids. CDR1 is LGHNA and CDR2 is YSLEER in the germline V gene. Here the CDR3 DNA reads TGCGCCAGCAGCCAAGGCGGGTCAGCTAACTATGGCTACACCTTC. Its protein is CASSQGGSANYGYTF.

V usage is TRBV18 and J usage is TRBJ1-6, with TRBD1 identical over 9 bases. The germline V gene encodes CDR1 KGHSH and CDR2 LQKENI. This CDR3 spans 18 amino acids. The junction had 14 bases not matched to a gene; V was cut back by 5 bases and J by 6 bases. The CDR3, as DNA: TGTGCCAGCTCATCCACAGGGGGCATGATCAATCTTAATTCACCCCTCCACTTT. Encoded protein: CASSSTGGMINLNSPLHF.

The rearrangement joins TRBV14 to TRBJ2-7; 10 nucleotides line up with TRBD2. The CDR3 is 15 amino acids. Unmatched junction bases numbered 6, after V lost 4 bases and J lost 3 bases. Looked up from germline, CDR1 is SGHDN and CDR2 is FVKESK. CDR3: CASSLKAGGIYEQYF. The CDR3 DNA sequence: TGTGCCAGCAGCCTAAAAGCGGGAGGGATCTACGAGCAGTACTTC.

This clone has only a few counts. The chain has TRBV4-2 and TRBJ2-3; tentatively, D is TRBD2 (5 bases). CDR3 size: 17 residues. The V gene's germline CDR1 is LGHNA and CDR2 YNFKEQ. The V end was cut by 0 bases, the J end by 0 bases, with 13 bases between. The CDR3 loop is CASSQESREPSTDTQYF. DNA of the CDR3: TGTGCCAGCAGCCAAGAATCGAGGGAACCTAGCACAGATACGCAGTATTTT.

CDR3 residues: CASSKLAGDFFLYF. Here the CDR3 DNA reads TGTGCCAGCAGCAAGCTAGCGGGGGACTTTTTTTTGTACTTC. V gene TRBV4-2 combines with J gene TRBJ2-5, with 10 positions matching TRBD2. CDR3 length: 14 residues. Germline CDR1 LGHNA, CDR2 YNFKEQ. Trimming removed 5 bases from V and 13 bases from J; junction bases left unmatched: 13.

CDR3 nucleotide sequence: TGTGCCAGCAGCGTCGACGGGGGGGCGCGGGACCAAGAGACCCAGTACTTC. It is translated as CASSVDGGARDQETQYF. The rearrangement uses TRBV9 and TRBJ2-5; 8 nucleotides align to TRBD2. Unmatched junction bases numbered 9, after V lost 2 bases and J lost 0 bases. The CDR3 sequence is 17 residues long. The V gene's germline CDR1 is SGDLS and CDR2 YYNGEE. Complete variable domain (other parts from reference TRBV9 and TRBJ2-5): DSGVTQTPKHLITATGQRVTLRCSPRSGDLSVYWYQQSLDQGLQFLIQYYNGEERAKGNILERFSAQQFPDLHSELNLSSLELGDSALYFCASSVDGGARDQETQYFGPGTRLLVL.

V usage is TRBV7-9 and J usage is TRBJ1-6; 7 bases are shared with TRBD1. V lost 2 bases and J lost 8; bases outside the gene matches: 6. Germline lookup yields CDR1 SEHNR and CDR2 FQNEAQ (reference sequence). The CDR3 contains 15 residues. CDR3 bases: TGTGCCAGCAGCTTAAGCCAGGGGGTTTATTCACCCCTCCACTTT. Translating gives CASSLSQGVYSPLHF.

V gene TRBV9 combines with J gene TRBJ2-5; TRBD2 aligns across 13 bases. V was clipped by 4 bases and J by 5 bases; unmatched bases: 5. Looked up from germline, CDR1 is SGDLS and CDR2 is YYNGEE. There are 15 residues in the CDR3. CDR3 protein: CASSMTSGRSETQYF. The CDR3 DNA is TGTGCCAGCAGCATGACTAGCGGGAGGAGCGAGACCCAGTACTTC.

This clone has just a few counts. V and J are TRBV6-5 and TRBJ1-1, with TRBD1 matching 8 bases. From germline, CDR1 is MNHEY and CDR2 SVGAGI. The CDR3 is 16 amino acids. V was pared by 0 bases and J by 5 bases, with 8 bases of the junction left unmatched. The CDR3 sequence is CASSYSADRAYTEAFF. The CDR3 DNA is TGTGCCAGCAGTTACTCCGCGGACAGGGCATATACTGAAGCTTTCTTT.

This chain links TRBV28 with TRBJ2-7; maybe TRBD1 (6 bases). V dropped 6 bases and J dropped 4 bases, with 19 bases sitting between them. CDR3 length: 15 residues. Germline CDR1 reads MDHEN; CDR2 reads SYDVKM. CDR3 coding DNA: TGTGCCAGCAGCCCCGGAGTGACAGGAGAATACGAGCAGTACTTC. Its translation: CASSPGVTGEYEQYF.

The chain employs TRBV29-1 and TRBJ1-4; TRBD1 matches 8 bases. Germline trimming cut 7 bases from V and 4 bases from J; bases unmatched to any gene: 5. The CDR3 consists of 13 residues. Germline-derived CDR1 and CDR2 are SQVTM and ANQGSEA. CDR3 loop: CSAYDRGNEKLFF. As DNA, the CDR3 is TGCAGCGCCTATGACAGGGGTAATGAAAAACTGTTTTTT.

Points on this clone: One end of the junction does not line up with germline, which may come from a read error. The rearrangement uses TRBV4-1 and TRBJ1-5; a possible D gene is TRBD1 (5 bases). Germline lookup yields CDR1 MGHRA and CDR2 YSYEKL. There are 15 residues in the CDR3. The chain's CDR3 is CASSQAGYSNQSQHF. Here the CDR3 DNA reads TGCGCCAGCAGCCAAGCAGGGTATAGCAATCAGTCCCAGCATTTT.

This clone turned up a few times. The J gene is TRBJ2-3, the V gene TRBV5-1, with D maybe TRBD1 (6 bases). V lost 3 bases and J lost 6, with 8 bases in between. Germline assignment: CDR1 SGHRS and CDR2 YFSETQ. This CDR3 has 12 residues. CDR3 loop: CASSSQGDTQYF. The CDR3 DNA is TGCGCCAGCAGCTCCCAGGGGGATACGCAGTATTTT. Looking up the rest from reference TRBV5-1 and TRBJ2-3 gives the full variable domain: KAGVTQTPRYLIKTRGQQVTLSCSPISGHRSVSWYQQTPGQGLQFLFEYFSETQRNKGNFPGRFSGRQFSNSRSEMNVSTLELGDSALYLCASSSQGDTQYFGPGTRLTVL.

This chain uses TRBV15 with TRBJ2-3; TRBD2 matches 13 bases. Looked up from germline, CDR1 is LNHNV and CDR2 is YYDKDF (reference sequence). The CDR3 totals 18 residues. The V and J ends lost 2 bases and 6 bases, in that order; junction bases with no gene match: 11. CDR3 protein: CATSRFPRTSGSGDTQYF. CDR3 in DNA: TGTGCCACCAGCAGATTTCCGCGGACTAGCGGGAGTGGTGATACGCAGTATTTT.

The chain uses TRBV30 and TRBJ2-7, with TRBD2 identical over 10 bases. CDR1 and CDR2 from the germline V gene are GTSNPN and SVGIG (reference sequence). The V segment lost 4 bases and the J segment 0 bases; nucleotides outside the gene matches: 6. The CDR3 loop spans 15 amino acids. The CDR3 here is CAWTPRTSGSYEQYF. CDR3 in DNA: TGTGCCTGGACTCCCCGGACTAGCGGCTCCTACGAGCAGTACTTC. Combining the CDR3 with reference TRBV30 and TRBJ2-7 gives the whole variable domain SQTIHQWPATLVQPVGSPLSLECTVEGTSNPNLYWYRQAAGRGLQLLFYSVGIGQISSEVPQNLSASRPQDRQFILSSKKLLLSDSGFYLCAWTPRTSGSYEQYFGPGTRLTVT.

This chain joins TRBV5-6 and TRBJ2-5; the match to TRBD2 covers 7 bases. Trimming removed 2 bases from V and 9 bases from J; junction bases left unmatched: 7. The length of the CDR3 is 13 residues. CDR1 and CDR2 (germline): SGHDT, YYEEEE. CDR3 sequence (DNA): TGTGCCAGCAGCTTCAGCCTCCGGGAGGCCCAGTACTTC. Translating gives CASSFSLREAQYF.

Ten or more counts support this clone. This CDR3 is CASRLGQGDTGELFF. In DNA, the CDR3 is TGTGCCAGCAGATTGGGACAGGGAGACACCGGGGAGCTGTTTTTT. The genes are TRBV18 and TRBJ2-2; TRBD1 agrees at 9 bases. The CDR3 is 15 residues long. V shed 8 bases, J shed 3 bases, and the junction held 7 bases outside the gene matches. The germline gives CDR1 KGHSH, CDR2 LQKENI.

This chain links TRBV10-1 with TRBJ2-7; the match to TRBD2 covers 9 bases. Per germline, CDR1 WNHNN and CDR2 SYGVQD (reference sequence). With 3 bases clipped from V and 6 bases from J, the junction kept 15 bases outside the gene matches. This CDR3 is built from 17 residues. CDR3 region: CASSDPPPAIAGAEQYF. The CDR3 coding sequence is TGCGCCAGCAGTGATCCTCCCCCCGCGATAGCGGGGGCCGAGCAGTACTTC.

V is TRBV6-1 and J is TRBJ1-5; 7 nucleotides agree with TRBD1. With V trimmed by 4 bases and J by 6 bases, 9 bases remained unmatched. Germline assignment: CDR1 MNHNS and CDR2 SASEGT. The CDR3 spans 15 residues. DNA for the CDR3: TGTGCCAGCAGTGGTCGATGGGACAGTGCTCAGCCCCAGCATTTT. Amino acids: CASSGRWDSAQPQHF.

The rearrangement joins TRBV25-1 to TRBJ2-7; maybe TRBD2 (7 bases). The germline CDR1 and CDR2 sequences are MGHDK and SYGVNS. The CDR3 totals 14 residues. Trimming took 4 bases from V and 3 from J, leaving 13 bases between them. The CDR3 nucleotides are TGTGCCAGCAGTGGGGTCGGGGGGCTCTACGAGCAGTACTTC. Translating it yields CASSGVGGLYEQYF.

The gene calls are TRBV6-1 and TRBJ1-6; TRBD1 is a possible D gene (5 bases). V was cut by 4 bases and J by 9 bases, with 16 bases left in between. The CDR3 has 15 residues. Germline V CDR1 and CDR2: MNHNS, SASEGT. Here the CDR3 DNA reads TGTGCCAGCAGTGGAAGGACGGGACTCGCTTCACCCCTCCACTTT. This translates into CASSGRTGLASPLHF.